Described below is a single TCR beta chain sequence and its context. With 3 bases removed from V and 8 bases from J, the gap between germline ends came to 19 bases. CDR1 is LGHDT, CDR2 YNNKEL, per germline (reference sequence). The CDR3 is made up of 15 amino acids. The sample belongs to a study of control samples from healthy donors and cancer patients. TCRdb's table, derived via immunoSEQ multiplex PCR, lists solely in-frame clones and lacks some. The table has 150,000 to 200,000 clones, nearly 90% seen once. The specimen was blood. The clonotype was recovered from a woman in her fifties or sixties in good health. The chain is built from TRBV3-1 (or the pseudogene TRBV3-2) and TRBJ1-1, with a tentative D call TRBD1 (6 bases). The CDR3: CASSHYDRQPIEAFF. The CDR3 region has the DNA TGTGCCAGCAGCCACTATGACAGGCAGCCAATCGAAGCTTTCTTT.